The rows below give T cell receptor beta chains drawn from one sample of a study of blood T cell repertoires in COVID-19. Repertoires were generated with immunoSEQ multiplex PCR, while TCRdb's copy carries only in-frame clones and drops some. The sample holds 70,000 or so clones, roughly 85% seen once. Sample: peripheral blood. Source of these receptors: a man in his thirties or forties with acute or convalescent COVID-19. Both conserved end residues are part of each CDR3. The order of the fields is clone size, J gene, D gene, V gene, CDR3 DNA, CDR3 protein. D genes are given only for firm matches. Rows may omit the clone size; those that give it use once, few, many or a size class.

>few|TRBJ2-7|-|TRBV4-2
TGTGCCAGCAGCCTAGCCGACAGGCCCTACGAGCAGTACTTC
CASSLADRPYEQYF
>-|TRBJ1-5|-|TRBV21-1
TGTGCCAGCAGCAGGCTACAGTTGGGCTGGTGCAATCAGCCCCAGCATTTT
CASSRLQLGWCNQPQHF
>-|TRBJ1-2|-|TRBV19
TGTGCCAGTAGTATAGCTAGGACAGTTTATGGCTACACCTTC
CASSIARTVYGYTF
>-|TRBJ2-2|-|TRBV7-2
TGTGCCAGCAGCTACAGTAGGCTCGGGGAGCTGTTTTTT
CASSYSRLGELFF
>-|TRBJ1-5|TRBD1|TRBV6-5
TGTGCCAGCATAGGGGGACAGTTAATGAATCAGCCCCAGCATTTT
CASIGGQLMNQPQHF
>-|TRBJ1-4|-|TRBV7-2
TGTGCCAGCAGCCCCGGGGTAACTAATGAAAAACTGTTTTTT
CASSPGVTNEKLFF
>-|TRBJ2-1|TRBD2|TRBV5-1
TGCGCCAGCAGCCCAGGACTAGCGGGGGGTGAGCAGTTCTTC
CASSPGLAGGEQFF
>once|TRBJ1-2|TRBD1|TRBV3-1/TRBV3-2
TGTGCCAGCAGCCAATGGGACAGAAACTATGGCTACACCTTC
CASSQWDRNYGYTF
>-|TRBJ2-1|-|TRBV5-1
TGCGCCAGCAGCTTGGGGCTAGCGCATAGCAGCAATGAGCAGTTCTTC
CASSLGLAHSSNEQFF
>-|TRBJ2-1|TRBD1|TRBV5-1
TGCGCCAGCACTTACAGAGGGACAGGAGGAAATGAGCAGTTCTTC
CASTYRGTGGNEQFF
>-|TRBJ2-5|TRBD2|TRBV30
TGTGCCTGGAGTGTACCGGGCGGGGGAATAGAGACCCAGTACTTC
CAWSVPGGGIETQYF
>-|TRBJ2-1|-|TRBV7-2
TGTGCCAGCAGCTTAGATGGGTTGGAGGAGCAGTTCTTC
CASSLDGLEEQFF
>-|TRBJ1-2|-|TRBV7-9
TGTGCCAGCAGCCCCCAGGGCCGTGGGGGCTACACCTTC
CASSPQGRGGYTF
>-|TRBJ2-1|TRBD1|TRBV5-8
TGTGCCAGCAGCACTAAGACAGGGGGAATCTACAATGAGCAGTTCTTC
CASSTKTGGIYNEQFF
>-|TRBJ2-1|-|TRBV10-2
TGCGCCAGCAGGGGAGAGTATGAGCAGTTCTTC
CASRGEYEQFF
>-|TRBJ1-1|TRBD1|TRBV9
TGTGCCAGCAGCGTAGTGGGACAGGGGGGCACTGAAGCTTTCTTT
CASSVVGQGGTEAFF
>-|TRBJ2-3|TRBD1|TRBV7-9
TGTGCCAGCAGCCGGGACAGGGGCACAGATACGCAGTATTTT
CASSRDRGTDTQYF
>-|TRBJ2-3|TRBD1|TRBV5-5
TGTGCCAGCAGCTTGCAGGGGGCGGCAGATACGCAGTATTTT
CASSLQGAADTQYF
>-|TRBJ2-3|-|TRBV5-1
TGCGCCAGCGGGGGTGGGGGCCCCACAGATACGCAGTATTTT
CASGGGGPTDTQYF
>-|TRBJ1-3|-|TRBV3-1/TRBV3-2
TGTGCCAGCCTGCTCCCATTACACGCACGAAACACCATATATTTT
CASLLPLHARNTIYF
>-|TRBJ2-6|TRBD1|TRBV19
TGTGCCAGTAGTATAGCCCAGGGGGCTGGTTCTGGGGCCAACGTCCTGACTTTC
CASSIAQGAGSGANVLTF
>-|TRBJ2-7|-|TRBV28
TGTGCCAGCAGTCAAATGACTACCACCTACGAGCAGTACTTC
CASSQMTTTYEQYF